The rows below give T cell receptor beta chains drawn from one sample of a study of CD8+ T cells in alopecia areata. TCRdb's table, derived via immunoSEQ multiplex PCR, lists solely in-frame clones and lacks some. In the table there are 150,000 to 200,000 clones, around 60% of which are singletons. The sample was CD4+ T cells sorted from blood, taken at week 24, from a patient treated with tofacitinib. All receptors come from a human donor with alopecia areata. Each CDR3 is given with its conserved first and last residue. D genes are given only for firm matches. Size is omitted from some rows. Given values are once, few, many or a class for expanded clones.

j_call	clone_size	d_call	v_call	cdr3_aa	cdr3_nt
TRBJ2-7	few	.	TRBV29-1	CSVPGHLSYEQYF	TGCAGCGTTCCGGGACACCTCTCCTACGAGCAGTACTTC
TRBJ2-3	.	.	TRBV7-2	CASSLVRDTQYF	TGTGCCAGCAGCTTAGTACGGGATACGCAGTATTTT
TRBJ2-6	.	.	TRBV14	CASSQVGGGSGANVLTF	TGTGCCAGCAGCCAAGTCGGGGGCGGCTCTGGGGCCAACGTCCTGACTTTC
TRBJ1-5	.	.	TRBV19	CASNRGEGNQPQHF	TGTGCCAGTAATAGGGGAGAGGGCAATCAGCCCCAGCATTTT
TRBJ1-2	.	TRBD1	TRBV5-6	CASSLDRGAYGYTF	TGTGCCAGCAGCTTGGACAGGGGGGCCTATGGCTACACCTTC
TRBJ2-7	.	TRBD1	TRBV6-5	CASRGQGKYEQYF	TGTGCCAGCAGGGGACAGGGGAAGTACGAGCAGTACTTC
TRBJ1-1	.	.	TRBV5-5	CASSSLRTEAFF	TGTGCCAGCAGCTCCCTCCGCACTGAAGCTTTCTTT
TRBJ1-5	.	.	TRBV25-1	CASSPSGSNQPQHF	TGTGCCAGCAGTCCTTCAGGAAGCAATCAGCCCCAGCATTTT
TRBJ2-5	.	.	TRBV7-7	CASSPTQGGETQYF	TGTGCTAGCAGCCCTACACAGGGCGGGGAGACCCAGTACTTC
TRBJ1-1	.	.	TRBV29-1	CSVEGDQSATEAFF	TGCAGCGTTGAAGGGGACCAGTCGGCCACTGAAGCTTTCTTT
TRBJ2-7	.	TRBD2	TRBV7-9	CASSDRTSGAPREQYF	TGTGCCAGCAGCGATCGGACTAGCGGGGCCCCTCGCGAGCAGTACTTC
TRBJ2-7	few	.	TRBV29-1	CSVEGRATYEQYF	TGCAGCGTTGAAGGCAGGGCGACCTACGAGCAGTACTTC
TRBJ2-5	few	.	TRBV29-1	CSVAGGRQETQYF	TGCAGCGTTGCTGGGGGGAGGCAAGAGACCCAGTACTTC
TRBJ1-1	.	.	TRBV7-9	CALGSTEAFF	TGTGCACTGGGGAGCACTGAAGCTTTCTTT
TRBJ2-6	.	.	TRBV27	CASSSRTVSLAISGANVLTF	TGTGCCAGCAGTTCCCGGACGGTCTCCTTGGCAATCTCTGGGGCCAACGTCCTGACTTTC
TRBJ1-2	.	TRBD1	TRBV5-6	CASSWNRGRNGYTF	TGTGCCAGCAGCTGGAACAGGGGGCGGAATGGCTACACCTTC
TRBJ1-1	few	.	TRBV5-1	CASSFTADMEAFF	TGCGCCAGCAGTTTCACAGCGGACATGGAAGCTTTCTTT
TRBJ2-5	.	.	TRBV5-1	CASSLGISGVQETQYF	TGCGCCAGCAGCTTGGGGATTAGCGGCGTCCAAGAGACCCAGTACTTC
TRBJ2-3	.	.	TRBV6-5	CASSLSWDFTDTQYF	TGTGCCAGCAGCCTCTCCTGGGACTTCACAGATACGCAGTATTTT
TRBJ2-2	.	TRBD1	TRBV29-1	CSVDRGRDTGELFF	TGCAGCGTAGACAGGGGGCGCGACACCGGGGAGCTGTTTTTT
TRBJ2-3	.	.	TRBV29-1	CSGRFPATDTQYF	TGCAGCGGCAGATTTCCCGCCACAGATACGCAGTATTTT
TRBJ1-2	.	.	TRBV18	CASSPRDMHNGYTF	TGTGCCAGCTCACCACGAGACATGCATAATGGCTACACCTTC
TRBJ1-1	.	.	TRBV15	CATGSLIEAFF	TGTGCCACGGGCTCCCTAATTGAAGCTTTCTTT